These 25 T cell receptor beta chains were all obtained from the same sample, sequenced in a study of blood T cell repertoires in COVID-19. Some clones are missing from TCRdb's copy, which holds only in-frame ones; the method was immunoSEQ multiplex PCR. This sample carries roughly 270,000 clones, approximately 80% of them seen once, and the ten largest clones take approximately 5%. The specimen sequenced was PBMCs or T cells enriched from blood (not recorded which). The receptors here all came from a man aged 35 to 55 who had been exposed to COVID-19.

V usage is TRBV19 and J usage is TRBJ2-2; D is possibly TRBD2 (6 bases). V dropped 5 bases and J dropped 6 bases, with 13 bases sitting between them. Germline V lookup: CDR1 LNHDA, CDR2 SQIVND (reference sequence). The CDR3 consists of 14 residues. Written as DNA, the CDR3 is TGTGCCAGTAGTGGTCAGGGAGGAGCCGGGGAGCTGTTTTTT. Translation gives CASSGQGGAGELFF.

This clone was detected only once. The genes are TRBV13 and TRBJ2-2; D is unclear. The CDR3 is 12 amino acids. Germline assignment: CDR1 PRHDT and CDR2 FYEKMQ (reference sequence). V lost 3 bases and J 7 bases, leaving 6 bases between the germline ends. CDR3 bases: TGTGCCAGCAGCTTTCCTTTCGGGGAGCTGTTTTTT. Its translation is CASSFPFGELFF.

The chain couples TRBV5-1 to TRBJ1-5; 7 nucleotides match TRBD1. The trim removed 4 bases at V and 9 bases at J, leaving 7 bases unmatched. The germline V gene has CDR1 SGHRS and CDR2 YFSETQ. CDR3 length equals 13 residues. The CDR3 coding sequence is TGCGCCAGCAGCACAACAGGGGACCGGCCCCAGCATTTT. Its translation: CASSTTGDRPQHF.

This rearrangement joins TRBV2 to TRBJ1-5; 7 nucleotides line up with TRBD1. V shed 6 bases, J shed 3 bases, and the junction held 5 bases outside the gene matches. CDR3 length equals 14 residues. In germline, CDR1 is SNHLY, CDR2 FYNNEI. In DNA, the CDR3 is TGTGCCAGCAGGCCCGACAGGGTCAATCAGCCCCAGCATTTT. Translation: CASRPDRVNQPQHF.

The CDR3 sequence is CASSPGTGAQGQYF. In nucleotides, the CDR3 is TGTGCCAGCTCCCCCGGGACAGGGGCTCAGGGGCAGTACTTC. V usage is TRBV18 and J usage is TRBJ2-7, with TRBD1 matching over 10 bases. The length of the CDR3 is 14 residues. V dropped 6 bases and J dropped 9; count of bases not matched to a gene: 11. Per the germline V gene, CDR1 is KGHSH and CDR2 is LQKENI.

The chain links TRBV2 to TRBJ1-1; D perhaps matches TRBD1 (6 bases). Germline V gene sequence: CDR1 SNHLY, CDR2 FYNNEI. The CDR3 totals 15 residues. V was shortened by 5 bases and J by 1 base, with 14 bases between the two germline ends. The CDR3 nucleotides read TGTGCCAGCAGTAGAAAGACACAGGGGAACACTGAAGCTTTCTTT. The encoded protein is CASSRKTQGNTEAFF.

The chain carries TRBV12-5 and TRBJ1-4, with D unclear. The CDR3 spans 12 residues. V lost 7 bases, J lost 5 bases, and 8 bases lay in between. CDR1 LGHNT and CDR2 FRNRAP come from the germline V gene. CDR3 DNA sequence: TGTGCTAGTGCCCCGTTGAATGAAAAACTGTTTTTT. This translates into CASAPLNEKLFF.

The rearrangement links TRBV15 to TRBJ1-1, with D tentatively TRBD1 (6 bases). CDR3 size: 16 residues. Germline V gene lookup returns CDR1 LNHNV and CDR2 YYDKDF (reference sequence). Trimming took off 3 bases at V and 0 bases at J, with 14 bases between the two ends. The DNA for the CDR3 is TGTGCCACCAGCAGGGGAGGGGGGCTCATGAACACTGAAGCTTTCTTT. As protein: CATSRGGGLMNTEAFF.

The rearrangement links TRBV2 to TRBJ1-4; D ambiguous. V was trimmed by 9 bases and J by 5 bases, leaving 16 bases between them. CDR3 length: 14 amino acids. In germline, CDR1 is SNHLY, CDR2 FYNNEI. The CDR3 region is CARTEGSANEKLFF. For the CDR3, the DNA is TGTGCCAGAACAGAAGGTTCCGCCAATGAAAAACTGTTTTTT.

The chain employs TRBV11-1 and TRBJ2-5, with 12 bases matching TRBD2. The germline CDR1 and CDR2 sequences are SGHAT and FQDESV (reference sequence). The length of the CDR3 is 17 residues. Trimming at V came to 0 bases and at J to 5 bases, leaving 7 bases not matched to a gene. The CDR3 bases are TGTGCCAGCAGCTTAGCCAGGACTAGCGGGATTGGTGAGACCCAGTACTTC. Its translation is CASSLARTSGIGETQYF.

This chain links TRBV5-5 with TRBJ2-1; 7 bases are a match to TRBD2. The CDR3 length is 15 residues. Trimming at V came to 1 base and at J to 2 bases, leaving 3 bases not matched to a gene. Germline V gives CDR1 SGHKS, CDR2 YYEKEE (reference sequence). CDR3 protein: CASSLQAGTYNEQFF. The CDR3 DNA sequence: TGTGCCAGCAGCTTGCAAGCGGGGACCTACAATGAGCAGTTCTTC.

The rearrangement joins TRBV5-6 to TRBJ1-3; tentatively, D is TRBD1 (5 bases). This CDR3 spans 11 amino acids. Germline V gene data show CDR1 as SGHDT and CDR2 as YYEEEE. V lost 4 bases, J lost 8 bases, and 7 bases lay in between. CDR3 sequence (DNA): TGTGCCAGCAGCGAACAGGACACCATATATTTT. Amino acid sequence: CASSEQDTIYF. Combining the CDR3 with reference TRBV5-6 and TRBJ1-3 gives the whole variable domain DAGVTQSPTHLIKTRGQQVTLRCSPKSGHDTVSWYQQALGQGPQFIFQYYEEEERQRGNFPDRFSGHQFPNYSSELNVNALLLGDSALYLCASSEQDTIYFGEGSWLTVV.

The rearrangement joins TRBV6-5 to TRBJ2-7; D gene uncertain. Germline CDR1 and CDR2: MNHEY and SVGAGI. Between the trimmed V and J ends, which lost 6 bases and 3 bases, there was a span of 18 bases. The CDR3 runs 15 residues. The CDR3 nucleotides are TGTGCCAGCAGCCCCGCCCCTTTTGGGCGCTACGAGCAGTACTTC. Its translation is CASSPAPFGRYEQYF.

CDR3 nucleotides: TGCAGCGTAATACCGCTCGGGGGTCGCGGGAGAAGCTACACCTTC. It is translated as CSVIPLGGRGRSYTF. The gene calls are TRBV29-1 and TRBJ1-2, with a possible D match to TRBD1 (5 bases). V was clipped by 6 bases and J by 9 bases, with 26 bases between them. The CDR3 extends over 15 amino acids. Per germline, CDR1 SQVTM and CDR2 ANQGSEA.

This rearrangement joins TRBV7-2 to TRBJ1-2, with a possible D match to TRBD1 (6 bases). The CDR3 loop spans 15 amino acids. From germline, CDR1 is SGHTA and CDR2 FQGNSA. Trimming took 6 bases from V and 7 from J, leaving 21 bases between them. The CDR3 protein is CASRPAWGQGIGYTF. CDR3 bases: TGTGCCAGCAGACCGGCCTGGGGGCAGGGAATTGGCTACACCTTC.

This chain connects TRBV27 to TRBJ1-1, with D hard to call. This CDR3 contains 14 residues. V dropped 0 bases and J dropped 4 bases, with 9 bases sitting between them. Germline values: CDR1 MNHEY, CDR2 SMNVEV (reference sequence). CDR3: CASSLSQRGTEAFF. The CDR3 DNA reads as TGTGCCAGCAGTTTATCGCAACGGGGCACTGAAGCTTTCTTT.

CDR3 nucleotide sequence: TGCAGCGCTTCTCAGACTCCTTTGGAGCAGTACTTC. Protein sequence: CSASQTPLEQYF. This chain joins TRBV29-1 and TRBJ2-7; no clear D. V dropped 7 bases and J dropped 7 bases, with 17 bases sitting between them. CDR3 length: 12 residues. Germline lookup yields CDR1 SQVTM and CDR2 ANQGSEA.

This clone was counted once. The V and J genes are TRBV7-9 and TRBJ1-5; tentatively, D is TRBD1 (5 bases). V was clipped by 7 bases and J by 4 bases, with 8 bases between them. The CDR3 length is 12 residues. From germline, CDR1 is SEHNR and CDR2 FQNEAQ (reference sequence). CDR3 amino acids: CASTQGNQPQHF. In DNA, the CDR3 is TGTGCCAGCACCCAGGGAAATCAGCCCCAGCATTTT.

The J gene is TRBJ1-5, the V gene TRBV3-1 (or the pseudogene TRBV3-2); D is undetermined. There are 16 residues in the CDR3. The germline CDR1 and CDR2 sequences are LGHDT and YNNKEL (reference sequence). Trimming shortened V by 2 bases and J by 0 bases, and 11 bases separated the two germline ends. CDR3 coding DNA: TGTGCCAGCAGCCAAAGTAACTTATATAGCAATCAGCCCCAGCATTTT. Residues: CASSQSNLYSNQPQHF.

Details on this clone: At one boundary the junction diverges from the germline segment, which might be a read error. The chain joins TRBV7-2 to TRBJ2-1; tentative D call: TRBD2 (6 bases). Germline V gene data show CDR1 as SGHTA and CDR2 as FQGNSA. CDR3 length equals 11 residues. The CDR3 reads CASSQRRAIVF. For the CDR3, the DNA is TGTGCCAGCAGCCAAAGGAGGGCAATCGTCTTC.

This clone has a single count. The rearrangement uses TRBV5-6 and TRBJ2-7, with 8 bases matching TRBD1. The CDR3 totals 14 residues. V shed 4 bases and J 3 bases; nucleotides not matched to a gene: 6. From germline, CDR1 is SGHDT and CDR2 YYEEEE. For the CDR3, the DNA is TGTGCCAGCAGCGGGGGGACAGGAATCTACGAGCAGTACTTC. Translated: CASSGGTGIYEQYF.

The chain uses TRBV30 and TRBJ2-3; tentative D call: TRBD2 (5 bases). CDR3 size: 12 residues. The V gene lost 4 bases and the J gene lost 2 bases, with 7 bases spanning the gap. CDR1 and CDR2 from the germline V gene are GTSNPN and SVGIG (reference sequence). CDR3 in amino acids: CAWKGDTDTQYF. The CDR3 DNA reads as TGTGCCTGGAAGGGAGACACAGATACGCAGTATTTT.

The J gene is TRBJ2-1, the V gene TRBV10-1; TRBD2 is a possible D gene (5 bases). The ends were cut back, 2 bases at V and 6 bases at J, with 11 bases in the middle. The CDR3 runs 14 residues. Germline CDR1 and CDR2: WNHNN and SYGVQD (reference sequence). The CDR3 loop reads CASSEGEYRNEQFF. The CDR3 DNA sequence: TGCGCCAGCAGTGAGGGGGAGTATCGCAATGAGCAGTTCTTC.

The chain is built from TRBV5-1 and TRBJ2-7; possibly TRBD1 for D (6 bases). The CDR3 runs 14 residues. Germline V gene lookup returns CDR1 SGHRS and CDR2 YFSETQ. V lost 0 bases, J lost 2 bases, and 9 bases lay in between. The DNA for the CDR3 is TGCGCCAGCAGCTTGGCGGCAGGGGCCTACGAGCAGTACTTC. It yields the protein CASSLAAGAYEQYF.

The rearrangement uses TRBV29-1 and TRBJ1-1; TRBD1 aligns across 7 bases. Germline CDR1 SQVTM, CDR2 ANQGSEA. The length of the CDR3 is 14 residues. The trim removed 4 bases at V and 2 bases at J, leaving 7 bases unmatched. CDR3 region: CSVGGGDLNTEAFF. CDR3 nucleotides: TGCAGCGTTGGAGGGGGCGACCTCAACACTGAAGCTTTCTTT.